The 25 T cell receptor beta chains reported below all come from one sample, sequenced in a study of T cell repertoires in cytomegalovirus infection. Each CDR3 protein gets one entry after TCRdb re-called the reads with MiXCR. In the table there are roughly 720,000 distinct CDR3 sequences, roughly 36% of which are singletons. Sequencing used PBMCs. Every receptor here comes from a human donor in good health (CMV status not recorded). Some clones in this sample may be carry-over from other donors' samples.

This clonotype has a handful of counts. CDR3 region: CASSQEVGARYNSPLHF. The CDR3 DNA reads TGCGCCAGCAGCCAAGAGGTGGGGGCGCGCTATAATTCACCCCTCCACTTT. The rearrangement joins TRBV4-1 to TRBJ1-6, with a tentative D call TRBD1 (6 bases). V dropped 0 bases and J dropped 3 bases, with 12 bases sitting between them. The V gene's germline CDR1 is MGHRA and CDR2 YSYEKL. The CDR3 length is 17 residues.

This clonotype has only a few counts. The chain recombines TRBV7-3 with TRBJ2-3, with 13 nucleotides matching TRBD2. The CDR3 sequence is 17 residues long. Looked up from germline, CDR1 is SGHTA and CDR2 is FQGTGA. V lost 0 bases and J lost 4; bases outside the gene matches: 4. Written as DNA, the CDR3 is TGTGCCAGCAGCTTAACGACTAGCGGGGGGACGGCAGATACGCAGTATTTT. Protein product: CASSLTTSGGTADTQYF.

This clonotype has a count of ten or more. The CDR3 DNA reads TGCAGTGCTAGGGGGACAGGGCGCTCGGGTACGCAGTATTTT. This codes for CSARGTGRSGTQYF. The V call is TRBV20-1, the J call TRBJ2-3; TRBD1 matches at 9 bases. This CDR3 region has 14 residues. Germline V gene sequence: CDR1 DFQATT, CDR2 SNEGSKA (reference sequence). V dropped 3 bases and J dropped 8; count of bases not matched to a gene: 9.

V usage is TRBV4-1 and J usage is TRBJ2-5; TRBD2 matches at 7 bases. Germline V gene data show CDR1 as MGHRA and CDR2 as YSYEKL. Trimming cost V 0 bases and J 4 bases; bases outside gene matches: 11. The CDR3 runs to 17 residues. The CDR3 DNA reads TGCGCCAGCAGCCAAGATCGGACATCCGGCGGGGGAGAGACCCAGTACTTC. Its translation is CASSQDRTSGGGETQYF.

The chain couples TRBV20-1 to TRBJ2-1, with 8 bases lining up with TRBD2. CDR1 and CDR2 from the germline V gene are DFQATT and SNEGSKA (reference sequence). The CDR3 covers 18 residues. Unmatched junction bases numbered 24, after V lost 5 bases and J lost 9 bases. CDR3 loop: CSAHYPGTRGTRYVEQFF. As DNA, the CDR3 is TGCAGTGCTCATTACCCGGGCACCCGCGGGACTAGATATGTTGAGCAGTTCTTC.

The gene calls are TRBV5-1 and TRBJ1-1; D perhaps matches TRBD1 (6 bases). The V and J ends lost 6 bases and 4 bases respectively, with 13 bases between them. The CDR3 is 13 residues long. In germline, CDR1 is SGHRS, CDR2 YFSETQ. CDR3 residues: CASTYTGSTEAFF. The CDR3 region has the DNA TGCGCCAGCACCTATACAGGGTCCACTGAAGCTTTCTTT.

The chain is built from TRBV5-6 and TRBJ2-3; D unclear. The CDR3 spans 13 residues. From germline, CDR1 is SGHDT and CDR2 YYEEEE. Trimming pared 0 bases from V and 4 bases from J, leaving 6 bases between. The CDR3: CASSLDGADTQYF. As DNA, the CDR3 is TGTGCCAGCAGCTTGGATGGGGCAGATACGCAGTATTTT.

For this clonotype: A much larger clone is a single base away; this may be a read error. This rearrangement joins TRBV7-2 to TRBJ2-7; 9 nucleotides align to TRBD1. Germline V gives CDR1 SGHTA, CDR2 FQGNSA. The CDR3 runs 15 residues. Trimming took 5 bases from V and 5 from J; bases not matched to a gene: 10. The chain's CDR3 is CASSVSRDRAHEQYF. The CDR3 DNA reads TGTGCCAGCAGCGTCAGCCGGGACAGGGCCCACGAGCAGTACTTC.

There are a few counts of this clonotype. This CDR3 reads CASSFRQGSTDTQYF. CDR3 DNA: TGTGCCAGTAGTTTCCGACAGGGGAGCACAGATACGCAGTATTTT. The V call is TRBV19, the J call TRBJ2-3, with 8 bases that match TRBD1. V lost 5 bases, J lost 0 bases, and 4 bases stayed unmatched. The CDR3 covers 15 residues. In germline, CDR1 is LNHDA, CDR2 SQIVND (reference sequence).

V is TRBV7-9 and J is TRBJ2-1; 7 bases map to TRBD2. Trimming took 5 bases from V and 15 from J; bases not matched to a gene: 7. Germline V CDR1 and CDR2: SEHNR, FQNEAQ (reference sequence). The CDR3 runs to 11 residues. This CDR3 is CASSPQRELFF. The CDR3 region has the DNA TGTGCCAGCAGCCCTCAGCGGGAACTGTTCTTC.

The CDR3 region has the DNA TGTGCCAGCAGCTCTCAGGACGAGAACACTGAAGCTTTCTTT. It is translated as CASSSQDENTEAFF. V gene TRBV5-6 combines with J gene TRBJ1-1; D gene ambiguous. CDR1 is SGHDT and CDR2 is YYEEEE in the germline V gene. There are 14 residues in the CDR3. V was trimmed by 3 bases and J by 1 base, leaving 10 bases between them.

V and J are TRBV7-2 and TRBJ1-6; D possibly corresponds to TRBD1 (6 bases). Trimming took off 5 bases at V and 14 bases at J, with 31 bases between the two ends. The CDR3 spans 18 residues. Germline CDR1 SGHTA, CDR2 FQGNSA. DNA for the CDR3: TGTGCCAGCAGCCTCATCGGGACACGGCCCATCTCAGAGGAGGCCCTCCACTTT. Translating gives CASSLIGTRPISEEALHF.

The chain combines TRBV19 with TRBJ2-2; weak D call: TRBD1 (5 bases). V gave up 3 bases and J gave up 4 bases, with 12 bases separating them. There are 15 residues in the CDR3. The V gene's germline CDR1 is LNHDA and CDR2 SQIVND (reference sequence). The CDR3 here is CASSIPQGSTGELFF. CDR3 in DNA: TGTGCCAGTAGTATTCCGCAGGGTAGCACCGGGGAGCTGTTTTTT.

This clonotype was found a few times. The chain recombines TRBV7-2 with TRBJ2-5, with D possibly matching TRBD1 (5 bases). The CDR3 runs to 18 residues. V was clipped by 1 base and J by 2 bases, with 20 bases between them. From germline, CDR1 is SGHTA and CDR2 FQGNSA. The CDR3 DNA follows: TGTGCCAGCAGCTTAGACTTTGGGGCAGGGTATAAGCAAGAGACCCAGTACTTC. It is translated as CASSLDFGAGYKQETQYF.

This clonotype has a handful of counts. The rearrangement joins TRBV10-3 to TRBJ2-5, with D possibly being TRBD1 (6 bases). The CDR3 length is 16 residues. The V gene lost 4 bases and the J gene lost 0 bases, with 15 bases spanning the gap. Germline V CDR1 and CDR2: ENHRY, SYGVKD. The CDR3 spells CAISGRGMGHQETQYF. For the CDR3, the DNA is TGTGCCATCAGTGGCAGGGGCATGGGTCACCAAGAGACCCAGTACTTC.

This chain links TRBV7-9 with TRBJ1-1; D is possibly TRBD1 (6 bases). Between the trimmed V and J ends, which lost 1 base and 1 base, there was a span of 10 bases. CDR3 length equals 15 residues. The germline V gene has CDR1 SEHNR and CDR2 FQNEAQ (reference sequence). The CDR3 spells CASSLDQGTNTEAFF. CDR3 DNA sequence: TGTGCCAGCAGCTTAGATCAGGGGACGAACACTGAAGCTTTCTTT.

This chain links TRBV28 with TRBJ2-7, with 11 bases matching TRBD1. The CDR3 spans 14 residues. The germline gives CDR1 MDHEN, CDR2 SYDVKM. Trimming took 4 bases from V and 5 from J; bases not matched to a gene: 4. Here the CDR3 DNA reads TGTGCCAGCAGTTCGTCGGACAGGGGGCACGAGCAGTACTTC. Protein product: CASSSSDRGHEQYF.

The chain couples TRBV12-3 or TRBV12-4 to TRBJ1-5, with D hard to call. V lost 5 bases to trimming and J lost 6 bases, with 17 bases between them. The CDR3 has 15 residues. The DNA for the CDR3 is TGTGCCAGCAGTCCGGGCCTAAGCTCGTCTCAGCCCCAGCATTTT. This codes for CASSPGLSSSQPQHF.

This clonotype was counted a few times. The CDR3 sequence: CASSFVQRGEKLFF. DNA of the CDR3: TGTGCCAGCAGCTTTGTCCAAAGGGGGGAAAAACTGTTTTTT. The V gene is TRBV11-2, the J gene TRBJ1-4; TRBD1 might be the D (6 bases). The V and J ends lost 3 bases and 8 bases respectively, with 13 bases between them. CDR1 is SGHAT, CDR2 FQNNGV, per germline. This CDR3 has 14 residues.

This clonotype has only a few counts. In DNA, the CDR3 is TGCAGTGCTAGAGGGCTGAGCGGGGGGGCCTCCTACAATGAGCAGTTCTTC. Translating it yields CSARGLSGGASYNEQFF. J is TRBJ2-1 and V is TRBV20-1, with TRBD2 matching 10 bases. This CDR3 comprises 17 residues. V lost 1 base to trimming and J lost 0 bases; unmatched junction nucleotides: 6. CDR1 and CDR2 (germline): DFQATT, SNEGSKA (reference sequence).

This chain connects TRBV28 to TRBJ1-5; a possible D gene is TRBD1 (6 bases). Germline V gene lookup returns CDR1 MDHEN and CDR2 SYDVKM. V lost 3 bases and J 1 base, leaving 10 bases between the germline ends. This CDR3 region has 15 residues. This CDR3 reads CASSFRGRSNQPQHF. For the CDR3, the DNA is TGTGCCAGCAGTTTCAGGGGCCGGAGCAATCAGCCCCAGCATTTT.

This clonotype was seen more than once but under ten times. This chain joins TRBV12-3 or TRBV12-4 and TRBJ2-1; 14 nucleotides line up with TRBD2. The CDR3 is 17 residues long. Trimming at V came to 0 bases and at J to 10 bases, leaving 8 bases not matched to a gene. CDR3 region: CASSLARGTSGSREQFF. Here the CDR3 DNA reads TGTGCCAGCAGTTTAGCGCGGGGGACTAGCGGGAGTAGGGAGCAGTTCTTC.

For this clonotype: The conserved closing phenylalanine or tryptophan is absent in this CDR3, likely reflecting a read error. The DNA of the CDR3 is TGTGCCAGCAGCTTCCCAGGGGGCTACTCCTACGAGCAGTACTTA. It encodes CASSFPGGYSYEQYL. The rearrangement links TRBV7-3 to TRBJ2-7, with 8 bases that match TRBD1. After removal of 3 bases from V and 0 bases from J, the junction contained 4 bases not matched to a gene. Germline V gene lookup returns CDR1 SGHTA and CDR2 FQGTGA. The CDR3 spans 15 residues.

This clonotype was picked up a small number of times. The chain couples TRBV11-2 to TRBJ2-1, with 9 bases fitting TRBD2. J gave up 5 bases and V 6 bases, and 5 bases lay outside the gene matches. There are 14 residues in the CDR3. Germline-derived CDR1 and CDR2 are SGHAT and FQNNGV. The CDR3 DNA reads as TGTGCCAGCAGGCGTCTAGCGGGGAACAATGAGCAGTTCTTC. Its protein product is CASRRLAGNNEQFF.

The chain joins TRBV6-1 to TRBJ1-5, with D tentatively TRBD1 (5 bases). CDR3 length: 15 amino acids. Trimming removed 0 bases from V and 6 bases from J, with 12 bases in between. The germline CDR1 and CDR2 sequences are MNHNS and SASEGT. This CDR3 is CASSEAGRASQPQHF. The CDR3 bases are TGTGCCAGCAGTGAAGCTGGCAGGGCAAGTCAGCCCCAGCATTTT.